These 26 T cell receptor beta chains came from one sample sequenced in a study of vaccination and CD4 T cells after COVID-19. For these TCRs, the target antigens are not known. Treatment of the sample: approximately nine-day PBMC culture with coronavirus spike peptide pools or control peptides (ViraFEST assay). Oncomine TCR Beta short-read sequencing was applied to DNA from cultured CD4+ T cells. TCRdb reprocessed the PCR reads via MiXCR and lists one record per CDR3 protein. This sample has some 11,000 distinct CDR3 sequences, with more than 30% found just once. The source material was CD4+ T cells from blood, cultured in vitro, sampled after SARS-CoV-2 vaccination. The source of these receptors is a human donor who had recovered from COVID-19.

The V gene is TRBV6-5, the J gene TRBJ2-3, with 8 bases lining up with TRBD2. Germline V gene data show CDR1 as MNHEY and CDR2 as SVGAGI. The CDR3 length is 15 residues. Germline trimming cut 4 bases from V and 4 bases from J; bases unmatched to any gene: 7. This chain's CDR3 is CASSSPGAGADTQYF. CDR3 sequence (DNA): TGTGCCAGCAGTTCGCCGGGAGCGGGGGCAGATACGCAGTATTTT.

The chain employs TRBV20-1 and TRBJ1-4, with 7 bases fitting TRBD1. CDR3 length: 13 amino acids. Germline CDR1 is DFQATT and CDR2 is SNEGSKA (reference sequence). V was pared by 8 bases and J by 4 bases, with 7 bases of the junction left unmatched. CDR3 coding DNA: TGCAGTCTCGGGACAGTGATTAATGAAAAACTGTTTTTT. It encodes CSLGTVINEKLFF.

Comment on this clonotype: The junction does not match germline at one end; this may be a read error. V is TRBV7-9 and J is TRBJ1-1, with 8 nucleotides matching TRBD1. Germline lookup yields CDR1 SEHNR and CDR2 FQNEAQ (reference sequence). The CDR3 sequence is 16 residues long. In nucleotides, the CDR3 is TGTGCCAGCAGCGGATACAGGGGGACCATGAACACTGAAACTTTCTTT. Its translation is CASSGYRGTMNTETFF.

This clonotype is termed medium-sized. The V call is TRBV6-2 or TRBV6-3, the J call TRBJ1-5; D is perhaps TRBD1 (5 bases). Trimming removed 6 bases at V and 3 bases at J, with 15 bases between. The CDR3 covers 15 residues. Germline V gene data show CDR1 as MNHEY and CDR2 as SVGEGT. The CDR3 sequence: CASSSRRGPNQPQHF. The DNA of the CDR3 is TGTGCCAGCAGCTCTCGGAGGGGCCCCAATCAGCCCCAGCATTTT.

V usage is TRBV20-1 and J usage is TRBJ2-1; D remains unclear. This CDR3 has 12 residues. The V and J ends lost 5 bases and 5 bases respectively, with 10 bases between them. CDR1 and CDR2 (germline): DFQATT, SNEGSKA (reference sequence). CDR3 region: CSAPPGNNEQFF. DNA for the CDR3: TGCAGTGCTCCCCCTGGAAACAATGAGCAGTTCTTC.

This clonotype rates as medium-sized. This chain joins TRBV28 and TRBJ2-5; 7 bases match TRBD1. Trimming cost V 6 bases and J 5 bases; bases outside gene matches: 12. This CDR3 comprises 15 residues. In germline, CDR1 is MDHEN, CDR2 SYDVKM. The CDR3 region is CASSESQGFRETQYF. CDR3 DNA sequence: TGTGCCAGCAGCGAGTCACAGGGGTTCCGGGAGACCCAGTACTTC.

This rearrangement joins TRBV19 to TRBJ2-3; 12 nucleotides align to TRBD2. Germline-derived CDR1 and CDR2 are LNHDA and SQIVND (reference sequence). V lost 3 bases, J lost 3 bases, and 7 bases stayed unmatched. This CDR3 is built from 17 residues. CDR3: CASSIGLAGKKTDTQYF. CDR3 DNA: TGTGCCAGTAGTATCGGACTAGCGGGGAAGAAGACAGATACGCAGTATTTT.

V usage is TRBV7-9 and J usage is TRBJ2-6; 12 bases map to TRBD1. CDR1 and CDR2 (germline): SEHNR, FQNEAQ (reference sequence). The CDR3 has 17 residues. V was clipped by 4 bases and J by 2 bases; unmatched bases: 3. This CDR3 reads CASSSGTGGAGANVLTF. CDR3 DNA sequence: TGTGCCAGCAGCTCCGGGACAGGGGGCGCTGGGGCCAACGTCCTGACTTTC.

The chain links TRBV14 to TRBJ1-6; D call uncertain. Germline lookup yields CDR1 SGHDN and CDR2 FVKESK. The CDR3 is 16 residues long. With 1 base removed from V and 0 bases from J, the gap between germline ends came to 7 bases. The CDR3 DNA is TGTGCCAGCAGCCAAGTAGCCAGCTCCTATAATTCACCCCTCCACTTT. This gives the protein CASSQVASSYNSPLHF.

In its sample, this clonotype was seen a few times. The chain uses TRBV20-1 and TRBJ2-5; 8 bases line up with TRBD2. The germline gives CDR1 DFQATT, CDR2 SNEGSKA (reference sequence). The CDR3 consists of 13 residues. The V and J ends lost 6 bases and 2 bases, in that order; junction bases with no gene match: 5. CDR3 region: CSAKLAGQETQYF. DNA for the CDR3: TGCAGTGCGAAATTAGCGGGACAAGAGACCCAGTACTTC.

The chain has TRBV29-1 and TRBJ2-1, with D maybe TRBD1 (5 bases). Germline V gene data show CDR1 as SQVTM and CDR2 as ANQGSEA. Trimming removed 6 bases at V and 0 bases at J, with 12 bases between. The CDR3 covers 14 residues. CDR3 residues: CSVPGRASYNEQFF. CDR3 in DNA: TGCAGCGTGCCCGGCAGGGCCTCCTACAATGAGCAGTTCTTC.

This clonotype came up a few times. This sequence joins TRBV7-2 and TRBJ2-5; D possibly corresponds to TRBD2 (5 bases). Trimming took 3 bases from V and 3 from J, leaving 14 bases between them. The CDR3 sequence is 15 residues long. In germline, CDR1 is SGHTA, CDR2 FQGNSA. CDR3 sequence (DNA): TGTGCCAGCAGCTTCAATGTCGAGGGCAAAGAGACCCAGTACTTC. It specifies CASSFNVEGKETQYF.

The V call is TRBV2, the J call TRBJ2-3, with a weak D call TRBD2 (6 bases). The V gene's germline CDR1 is SNHLY and CDR2 FYNNEI. V lost 4 bases and J 0 bases, leaving 8 bases between the germline ends. This CDR3 comprises 14 residues. The CDR3 protein is CASSVSGSTDTQYF. DNA of the CDR3: TGTGCCAGCAGTGTTAGCGGTAGCACAGATACGCAGTATTTT.

The chain links TRBV10-3 to TRBJ1-6; the D gene is possibly TRBD1 (5 bases). Germline V gives CDR1 ENHRY, CDR2 SYGVKD. V was shortened by 8 bases and J by 9 bases, with 17 bases between the two germline ends. The CDR3 covers 14 residues. CDR3: CAIWGGTDGSPLHF. The CDR3 DNA reads TGTGCCATCTGGGGGGGGACCGATGGTTCACCCCTCCACTTT.

This clonotype is labeled as medium-sized. The V call is TRBV7-2, the J call TRBJ2-7, with 11 bases that match TRBD2. There are 18 residues in the CDR3. With 5 bases clipped from V and 0 bases from J, the junction kept 12 bases outside the gene matches. CDR1 and CDR2 from the germline V gene are SGHTA and FQGNSA. The CDR3 is CASSLPRTSGRSSYEQYF. CDR3 DNA sequence: TGTGCCAGCAGCCTCCCCCGGACTAGCGGGCGCAGCTCCTACGAGCAGTACTTC.

This clonotype is a singleton in its sample. CDR3 coding DNA: TGTGCCAGCACCCAACTGGGGGCCCGGGGCACCGGGGAGCTGTTTTTT. This codes for CASTQLGARGTGELFF. This chain joins TRBV6-1 and TRBJ2-2, with a possible D match to TRBD1 (6 bases). V was pared by 7 bases and J by 4 bases, with 19 bases between. Germline values: CDR1 MNHNS, CDR2 SASEGT. This CDR3 spans 16 amino acids.

This clonotype was seen only a few times. The CDR3 is CASSASGGGLDEQYF. As DNA, the CDR3 is TGTGCCAGCAGTGCCTCCGGTGGGGGGCTCGACGAGCAGTACTTC. The rearrangement uses TRBV27 and TRBJ2-7; either TRBD1 or TRBD2 may fit D (6 bases each). The CDR3 spans 15 residues. Per germline, CDR1 MNHEY and CDR2 SMNVEV (reference sequence). V was clipped by 5 bases and J by 5 bases, with 19 bases between them.

V gene TRBV7-2 combines with J gene TRBJ2-1, with 10 nucleotides matching TRBD2. The CDR3 has 13 residues. Germline CDR1 reads SGHTA; CDR2 reads FQGNSA. V was clipped by 5 bases and J by 9 bases; unmatched bases: 4. CDR3 amino acids: CASSDRLAGEQFF. For the CDR3, the DNA is TGTGCCAGCAGCGATAGACTAGCGGGTGAGCAGTTCTTC.

This clonotype was counted between two and nine times. The V gene is TRBV19, the J gene TRBJ2-4; D is perhaps TRBD2 (6 bases). The CDR3 sequence is 15 residues long. Germline CDR1 reads LNHDA; CDR2 reads SQIVND (reference sequence). The V end was cut by 7 bases, the J end by 1 base, with 14 bases between. CDR3 DNA sequence: TGTGCCAGTACGGGGAGGTTGGACGCCAAAAACATTCAGTACTTC. Translated, it gives CASTGRLDAKNIQYF.

The chain joins TRBV27 to TRBJ2-7, with TRBD1 identical over 11 bases. The CDR3 has 15 residues. Germline CDR1 MNHEY, CDR2 SMNVEV (reference sequence). With V trimmed by 7 bases and J by 4 bases, 9 bases remained unmatched. This chain's CDR3 is CASKVLRDRGYEQYF. The CDR3 bases are TGTGCCAGCAAGGTACTCCGGGACAGGGGGTACGAGCAGTACTTC.

The chain carries TRBV7-2 and TRBJ1-6; D remains unclear. CDR3 length: 13 amino acids. The germline gives CDR1 SGHTA, CDR2 FQGNSA. Trimming stripped 1 base from V and 9 bases from J, with 7 bases between. The CDR3 loop reads CASSLVSGSPLHF. CDR3 nucleotide sequence: TGTGCCAGCAGCTTAGTGAGCGGTTCACCCCTCCACTTT.

The table lists this clonotype with a count of one. The V call is TRBV6-2 or TRBV6-3, the J call TRBJ1-1; D gene ambiguous. V lost 0 bases and J 1 base, leaving 6 bases between the germline ends. Germline assignment: CDR1 MNHEY and CDR2 SVGEGT. CDR3 length equals 14 residues. CDR3 in amino acids: CASSYSPANTEAFF. CDR3 DNA sequence: TGTGCCAGCAGTTACTCCCCGGCGAACACTGAAGCTTTCTTT.

The chain employs TRBV19 and TRBJ1-5; 10 nucleotides agree with TRBD1. Unmatched junction bases numbered 5, after V lost 0 bases and J lost 3 bases. CDR3 length: 17 amino acids. Germline CDR1 reads LNHDA; CDR2 reads SQIVND (reference sequence). CDR3 sequence (DNA): TGTGCCAGTAGTATAGATGGGACAGGGGCGAACAATCAGCCCCAGCATTTT. Translating it yields CASSIDGTGANNQPQHF.

The chain links TRBV6-5 to TRBJ1-3; D gene unclear. The CDR3 is 16 residues long. Trimming removed 4 bases from V and 4 bases from J, with 17 bases in between. Germline V gives CDR1 MNHEY, CDR2 SVGAGI. The DNA of the CDR3 is TGTGCCAGCAGTTCCTACATACGCGGTCGCGGAAACACCATATATTTT. Protein: CASSSYIRGRGNTIYF.

The chain is built from TRBV20-1 and TRBJ1-5; D call uncertain. V lost 5 bases to trimming and J lost 5 bases, with 4 bases between them. CDR3 length equals 10 residues. CDR1 is DFQATT, CDR2 SNEGSKA, per germline (reference sequence). The CDR3 region is CSAGHQPQHF. DNA for the CDR3: TGCAGTGCTGGACATCAGCCCCAGCATTTT.

The chain employs TRBV7-2 and TRBJ2-3; a weak D match, TRBD2 (6 bases). Germline assignment: CDR1 SGHTA and CDR2 FQGNSA. Trimming stripped 5 bases from V and 1 base from J, with 16 bases between. The CDR3 is made up of 16 amino acids. The CDR3 loop reads CASSPIARRGTDTQYF. CDR3 coding DNA: TGTGCCAGCAGCCCGATAGCGCGGAGGGGCACAGATACGCAGTATTTT.